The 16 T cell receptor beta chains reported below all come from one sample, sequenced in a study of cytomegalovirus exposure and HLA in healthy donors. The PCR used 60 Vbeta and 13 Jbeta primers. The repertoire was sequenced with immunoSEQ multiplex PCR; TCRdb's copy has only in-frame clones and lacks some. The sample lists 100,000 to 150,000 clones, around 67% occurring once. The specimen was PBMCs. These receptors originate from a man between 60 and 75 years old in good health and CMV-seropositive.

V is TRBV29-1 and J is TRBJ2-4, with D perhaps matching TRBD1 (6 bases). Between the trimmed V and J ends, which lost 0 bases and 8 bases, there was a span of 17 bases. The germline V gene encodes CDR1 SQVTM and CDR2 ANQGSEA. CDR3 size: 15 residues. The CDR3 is CSVEDLGGEMYIQYF. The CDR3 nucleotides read TGCAGCGTTGAAGATCTTGGGGGCGAAATGTACATTCAGTACTTC. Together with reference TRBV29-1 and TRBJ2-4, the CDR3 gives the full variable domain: SAVISQKPSRDICQRGTSLTIQCQVDSQVTMMFWYRQQPGQSLTLIATANQGSEATYESGFVIDKFPISRPNLTFSTLTVSNMSPEDSSIYLCSVEDLGGEMYIQYFGAGTRLSVL.

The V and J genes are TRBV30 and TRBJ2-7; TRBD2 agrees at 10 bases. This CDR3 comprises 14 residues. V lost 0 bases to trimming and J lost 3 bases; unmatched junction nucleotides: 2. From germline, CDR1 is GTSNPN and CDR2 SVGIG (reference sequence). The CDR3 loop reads CAWSVQRGGYEQYF. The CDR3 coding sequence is TGTGCCTGGAGTGTACAGCGGGGGGGCTACGAGCAGTACTTC.

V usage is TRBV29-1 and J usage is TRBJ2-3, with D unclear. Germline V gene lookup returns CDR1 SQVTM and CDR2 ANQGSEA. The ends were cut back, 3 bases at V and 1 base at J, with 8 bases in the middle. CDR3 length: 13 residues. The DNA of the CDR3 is TGCAGCGTTGAGGCGGCAGGCACAGATACGCAGTATTTT. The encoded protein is CSVEAAGTDTQYF.

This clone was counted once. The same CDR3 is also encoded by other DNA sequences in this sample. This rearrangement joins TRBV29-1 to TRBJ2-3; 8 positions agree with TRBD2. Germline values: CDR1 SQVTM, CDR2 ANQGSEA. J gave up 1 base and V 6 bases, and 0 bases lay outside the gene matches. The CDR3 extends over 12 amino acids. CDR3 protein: CSVAGGTDTQYF. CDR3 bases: TGCAGCGTAGCGGGGGGCACAGATACGCAGTATTTT.

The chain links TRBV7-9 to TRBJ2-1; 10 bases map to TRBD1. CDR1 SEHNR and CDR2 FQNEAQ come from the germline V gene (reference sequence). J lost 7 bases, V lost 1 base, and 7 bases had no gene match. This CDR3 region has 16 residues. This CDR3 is CASSLGLTGGGNEQFF. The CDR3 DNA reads TGTGCCAGCAGCTTAGGGTTGACAGGGGGCGGGAATGAGCAGTTCTTC.

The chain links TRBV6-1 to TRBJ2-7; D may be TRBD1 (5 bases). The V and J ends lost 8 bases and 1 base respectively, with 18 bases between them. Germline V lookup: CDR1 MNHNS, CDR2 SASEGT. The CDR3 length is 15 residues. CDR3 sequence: CASGDGTGLSYEQYF. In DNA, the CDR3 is TGTGCCAGCGGGGATGGTACAGGTTTATCCTACGAGCAGTACTTC.

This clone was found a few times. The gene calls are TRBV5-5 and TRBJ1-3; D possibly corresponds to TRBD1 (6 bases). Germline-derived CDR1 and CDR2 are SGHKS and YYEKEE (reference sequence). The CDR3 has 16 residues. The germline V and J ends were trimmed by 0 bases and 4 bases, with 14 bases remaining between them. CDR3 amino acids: CASSLVAGVTGNTIYF. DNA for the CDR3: TGTGCCAGCAGCTTGGTGGCAGGGGTGACGGGAAACACCATATATTTT. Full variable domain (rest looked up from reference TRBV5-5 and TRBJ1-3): DAGVTQSPTHLIKTRGQQVTLRCSPISGHKSVSWYQQVLGQGPQFIFQYYEKEERGRGNFPDRFSARQFPNYSSELNVNALLLGDSALYLCASSLVAGVTGNTIYFGEGSWLTVV.

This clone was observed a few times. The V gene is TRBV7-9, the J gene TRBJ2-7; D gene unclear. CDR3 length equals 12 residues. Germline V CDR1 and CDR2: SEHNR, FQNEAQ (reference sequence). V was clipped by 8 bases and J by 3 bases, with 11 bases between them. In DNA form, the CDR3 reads TGTGCCAGCGGAGAGGCACACTACGAGCAGTACTTC. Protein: CASGEAHYEQYF.

The CDR3 sequence is CATQASGTGSNEQYF. The CDR3 DNA follows: TGTGCCACCCAGGCCTCCGGGACAGGGTCAAACGAGCAGTACTTC. The chain recombines TRBV28 with TRBJ2-7; TRBD1 agrees at 9 bases. J gave up 5 bases and V 10 bases, and 15 bases lay outside the gene matches. Germline CDR1 MDHEN, CDR2 SYDVKM. This CDR3 has 15 residues.

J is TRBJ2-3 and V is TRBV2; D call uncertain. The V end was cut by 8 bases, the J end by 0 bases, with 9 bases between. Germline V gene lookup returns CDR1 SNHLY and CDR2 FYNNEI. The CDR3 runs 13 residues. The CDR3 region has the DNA TGTGCCAGCCAATCAATTAGCACAGATACGCAGTATTTT. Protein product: CASQSISTDTQYF.

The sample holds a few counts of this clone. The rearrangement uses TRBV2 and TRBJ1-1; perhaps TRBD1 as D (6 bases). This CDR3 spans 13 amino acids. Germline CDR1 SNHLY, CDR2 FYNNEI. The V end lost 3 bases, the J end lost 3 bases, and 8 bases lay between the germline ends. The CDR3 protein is CASSDQGHTEAFF. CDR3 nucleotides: TGTGCCAGCAGTGACCAGGGGCACACTGAAGCTTTCTTT.

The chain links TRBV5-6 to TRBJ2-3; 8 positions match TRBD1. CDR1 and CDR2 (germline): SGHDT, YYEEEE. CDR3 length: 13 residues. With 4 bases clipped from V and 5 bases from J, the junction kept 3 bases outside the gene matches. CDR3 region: CASSLDRVDTQYF. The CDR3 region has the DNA TGTGCCAGCAGCCTGGACAGGGTAGATACGCAGTATTTT. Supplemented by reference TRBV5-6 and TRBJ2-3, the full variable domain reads DAGVTQSPTHLIKTRGQQVTLRCSPKSGHDTVSWYQQALGQGPQFIFQYYEEEERQRGNFPDRFSGHQFPNYSSELNVNALLLGDSALYLCASSLDRVDTQYFGPGTRLTVL.

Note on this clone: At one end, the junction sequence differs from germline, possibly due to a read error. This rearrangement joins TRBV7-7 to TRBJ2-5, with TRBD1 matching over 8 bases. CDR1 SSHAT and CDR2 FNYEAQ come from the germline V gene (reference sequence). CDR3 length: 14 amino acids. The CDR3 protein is CASSLGTGKETQYF. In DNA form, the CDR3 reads TGTGCTAGCAGTCTAGGGACAGGAAAGGAGACCCAGTACTTC. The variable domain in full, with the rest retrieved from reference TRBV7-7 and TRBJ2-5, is GAGVSQSPRYKVTKRGQDVTLRCDPISSHATLYWYQQALGQGPEFLTYFNYEAQPDKSGLPSDRFSAERPEGSISTLTIQRTEQRDSAMYRCASSLGTGKETQYFGPGTRLLVL.

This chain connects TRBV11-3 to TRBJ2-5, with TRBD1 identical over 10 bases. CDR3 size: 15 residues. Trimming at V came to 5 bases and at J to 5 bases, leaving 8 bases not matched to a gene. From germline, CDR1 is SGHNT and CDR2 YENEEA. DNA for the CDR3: TGTGCCAGCAGCGCCGGACAGGGGGGGACCGAGACCCAGTACTTC. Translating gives CASSAGQGGTETQYF.

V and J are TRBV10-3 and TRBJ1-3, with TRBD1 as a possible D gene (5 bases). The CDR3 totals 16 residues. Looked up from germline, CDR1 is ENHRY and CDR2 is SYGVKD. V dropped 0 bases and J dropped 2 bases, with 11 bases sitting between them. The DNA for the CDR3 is TGTGCCATCAGTGAGTCGACTCAGGGTGCTGGAAACACCATATATTTT. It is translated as CAISESTQGAGNTIYF.

The CDR3, as DNA: TGTGCCAGCAGCCTTGGCCCCCAAGAGACCCAGTACTTC. As protein: CASSLGPQETQYF. The chain recombines TRBV11-2 with TRBJ2-5; the D is unclear. The V end was cut by 5 bases, the J end by 1 base, with 8 bases between. There are 13 residues in the CDR3. The germline V gene encodes CDR1 SGHAT and CDR2 FQNNGV.